This T cell receptor beta chain appears in the sequencing data of a study of T cell repertoires in cytomegalovirus infection. TCRdb redid the calling of the reads with MiXCR, one entry per CDR3 protein. The sample lists roughly 180,000 distinct CDR3 sequences; less than 25% were seen once. A word on this clonotype: Its antigen is unidentified.

The receptor was derived from a human donor in good health (CMV status not recorded). Some clones in this sample may be carry-over from other donors' samples. The sample consisted of CD8+ T cells from cultured PBMCs, taken from culture after CMV antigen stimulation.

The CDR3 coding sequence is TGTGCCAGCAGCCCAGGGGGGCAAGGGGGTGAGCAGTTCTTC. This codes for CASSPGGQGGEQFF. This sequence joins TRBV7-6 and TRBJ2-1, with D possibly being TRBD1 (7 bases). Germline V gene data show CDR1 as SGHVS and CDR2 as FNYEAQ. Between the trimmed V and J ends, which lost 5 bases and 9 bases, there was a span of 17 bases. This CDR3 is built from 14 residues.